This TCR beta chain is drawn from a study of radiation and T cells in renal cell carcinoma. For the study at large: Nephrectomy followed 15 Gy stereotactic body radiation by 4 weeks.

To note about this clone: The antigen remains unidentified.

Whole-study results and caveats: Top tumor clonotypes rose in blood 2 weeks post-radiation, then contracted.

Time point in this sample: baseline pretreatment blood. Treatment noted: 15 Gy SBRT to primary tumor, nephrectomy 4 weeks later. Radiation-treated patients gave blood at baseline, week 2 and week 4. The patient's renal cell carcinoma had clear cell pathology. Using immunoSEQ multiplex PCR, the repertoire was profiled, and TCRdb retains in-frame clones only, with some absent. The sample holds tens of thousands of clones; 82% are singletons and the top ten take 5% to 6.5%. Sequenced material: blood, taken from a patient whose treatment included radiotherapy and nephrectomy. The TCR sequence derives from a man in his sixties with renal cell carcinoma.

For the CDR3, the DNA is TGTGCCAGCAGTGAATCGGGGACTAGGGCCCAGTACTTC. Its translation: CASSESGTRAQYF. The rearrangement uses TRBV6-1 and TRBJ2-5; TRBD2 agrees at 8 bases. Trimming cost V 2 bases and J 9 bases; bases outside gene matches: 5. This CDR3 is built from 13 residues. Germline assignment: CDR1 MNHNS and CDR2 SASEGT.